These 20 T cell receptor beta chains originate from one sample sequenced in a study of T cell repertoires in cytomegalovirus infection. Their antigens are not known. TCRdb reprocessed the reads with MiXCR, giving one entry per CDR3 protein. The table shows approximately 730,000 distinct CDR3 sequences, with 25% to 30% occurring only once. Sequencing used cultured CD8+ T cells from PBMCs, obtained from culture after CMV antigen stimulation. These receptors were collected from a human donor in good health (CMV status not recorded). Some clones in this sample may be carry-over from other donors' samples.

This sequence joins TRBV3-1 and TRBJ1-3, with 7 bases matching TRBD1. The CDR3 loop spans 19 amino acids. Germline assignment: CDR1 LGHDT and CDR2 YNNKEL (reference sequence). With V trimmed by 0 bases and J by 0 bases, 11 bases remained unmatched. The CDR3: CASSQDWKGDRDSGNTIYF. DNA of the CDR3: TGTGCCAGCAGCCAAGATTGGAAGGGGGACAGAGACTCTGGAAACACCATATATTTT.

The V and J genes are TRBV4-2 and TRBJ1-2, with a weak D call TRBD1 (6 bases). The CDR3 sequence is 16 residues long. The V end lost 0 bases, the J end lost 3 bases, and 14 bases lay between the germline ends. Germline CDR1 and CDR2: LGHNA and YNFKEQ. CDR3 in DNA: TGTGCCAGCAGCCAAGATGCACAGGGCCGGTACTATGGCTACACCTTC. Protein: CASSQDAQGRYYGYTF.

J is TRBJ1-6 and V is TRBV7-2; D is possibly TRBD1 (5 bases). The CDR3 length is 18 residues. Germline V lookup: CDR1 SGHTA, CDR2 FQGNSA. V lost 5 bases and J lost 0, with 17 bases in between. This CDR3 reads CASSERQSRSSYNSPLHF. CDR3 sequence (DNA): TGTGCCAGCAGCGAACGACAGTCCCGTAGCTCCTATAATTCACCCCTCCACTTT.

The chain is built from TRBV27 and TRBJ1-1, with no clear D. The CDR3 totals 15 residues. CDR1 and CDR2 (germline): MNHEY, SMNVEV (reference sequence). The V end lost 0 bases, the J end lost 4 bases, and 12 bases lay between the germline ends. This CDR3 reads CASSLSGSPATEAFF. The CDR3 nucleotides read TGTGCCAGCAGTTTATCGGGCAGTCCAGCCACTGAAGCTTTCTTT.

The gene calls are TRBV7-6 and TRBJ1-1, with 9 positions matching TRBD1. The V and J ends lost 5 bases and 3 bases, in that order; junction bases with no gene match: 7. Germline V gene sequence: CDR1 SGHVS, CDR2 FNYEAQ. The CDR3 totals 15 residues. Written as DNA, the CDR3 is TGTGCCAGCAGCCGAGAACGACAGGGGGACACTGAAGCTTTCTTT. Protein: CASSRERQGDTEAFF.

This clonotype was recorded at least ten times. The junction departs from germline at one end; a sequencing error may be responsible. The chain employs TRBV12-3 or TRBV12-4 and TRBJ2-5; D is unclear. The CDR3 extends over 13 amino acids. The CDR3 DNA reads as TGTGCCAGCAGTCCGGGCATCCAAAAGACCCAGTACTTC. Protein sequence: CASSPGIQKTQYF.

There are a few counts of this clonotype. This rearrangement joins TRBV19 to TRBJ1-5; D ambiguous. This CDR3 spans 13 amino acids. CDR1 is LNHDA, CDR2 SQIVND, per germline (reference sequence). V was clipped by 8 bases and J by 2 bases, with 10 bases between them. The CDR3 DNA is TGTGCCAGTCGAGACTGGGGCAATCAGCCCCAGCATTTT. Translating gives CASRDWGNQPQHF.

This clonotype has a handful of counts. At one end the junction does not follow the germline gene, possibly because of a read error. V is TRBV13 and J is TRBJ1-2; the match to TRBD1 covers 7 bases. Germline V gives CDR1 PRHDT, CDR2 FYEKMQ (reference sequence). This CDR3 has 14 residues. In nucleotides, the CDR3 is TGTGCCAGCAGCATAGGGACAGACTTTTATGGCTACACCTTC. Its translation is CASSIGTDFYGYTF.

This clonotype is a singleton in its sample. This chain links TRBV24-1 with TRBJ2-2, with 12 bases identical to TRBD1. Unmatched junction bases numbered 14, after V lost 5 bases and J lost 5 bases. Per the germline V gene, CDR1 is KGHDR and CDR2 is SFDVKD. This CDR3 is built from 19 residues. CDR3 in amino acids: CATSAWTGTGGLGTGELFF. CDR3 DNA: TGTGCCACCAGTGCTTGGACTGGGACAGGGGGCCTGGGGACCGGGGAGCTGTTTTTT.

The rearrangement joins TRBV27 to TRBJ2-1; possible D gene TRBD2, 6 bases. Trimming took 3 bases from V and 7 from J, leaving 16 bases between them. This CDR3 is 15 amino acids long. Germline assignment: CDR1 MNHEY and CDR2 SMNVEV (reference sequence). CDR3 nucleotides: TGTGCCAGCAGTTTCCGAGGACGTGGGGGGAATGAGCAGTTCTTC. As protein: CASSFRGRGGNEQFF.

This chain uses TRBV28 with TRBJ2-1, with 7 bases aligning to TRBD1. This CDR3 has 16 amino acids. With V trimmed by 1 base and J by 7 bases, 10 bases remained unmatched. The germline CDR1 and CDR2 sequences are MDHEN and SYDVKM. The CDR3 region is CASSLSGDRVRNEQFF. The CDR3 DNA reads as TGTGCCAGCAGTTTATCGGGCGACAGGGTGCGGAATGAGCAGTTCTTC.

The chain carries TRBV4-1 and TRBJ2-3; 10 bases match TRBD2. V gave up 2 bases and J gave up 7 bases; unmatched junction bases: 6. Germline V gives CDR1 MGHRA, CDR2 YSYEKL. The CDR3 loop spans 15 amino acids. This chain's CDR3 is CASSQRAGGPYTQYF. DNA for the CDR3: TGCGCCAGCAGCCAACGAGCGGGGGGGCCGTATACGCAGTATTTT.

V and J are TRBV6-5 and TRBJ1-1; perhaps TRBD1 as D (5 bases). V gave up 6 bases and J gave up 0 bases, with 23 bases separating them. The CDR3 contains 18 residues. In germline, CDR1 is MNHEY, CDR2 SVGAGI. This chain's CDR3 is CASSQRGAAVIMNTEAFF. The CDR3 DNA sequence: TGTGCCAGCAGCCAACGAGGGGCGGCGGTGATCATGAACACTGAAGCTTTCTTT.

This clonotype was observed a handful of times. The chain combines TRBV15 with TRBJ1-4, with D unclear. Trimming left V 4 bases short and J 3 bases short, with 12 bases between. This CDR3 is built from 15 residues. CDR1 is LNHNV, CDR2 YYDKDF, per germline (reference sequence). CDR3 DNA: TGTGCCACCAGCAAGAACAGAGGGCCTAATGAAAAACTGTTTTTT. Amino acid sequence: CATSKNRGPNEKLFF. Full variable domain (missing parts from reference TRBV15 and TRBJ1-4): DAMVIQNPRYQVTQFGKPVTLSCSQTLNHNVMYWYQQKSSQAPKLLFHYYDKDFNNEADTPDNFQSRRPNTSFCFLDIRSPGLGDTAMYLCATSKNRGPNEKLFFGSGTQLSVL.

This clonotype was counted ten times or more. This chain connects TRBV28 to TRBJ2-4, with a tentative D call TRBD1 (5 bases). The CDR3 has 15 residues. Germline loops: CDR1 MDHEN, CDR2 SYDVKM. Trimming removed 5 bases from V and 6 bases from J, with 17 bases in between. The CDR3: CASSITTAGRNIQYF. In DNA form, the CDR3 reads TGTGCCAGCAGTATCACGACAGCTGGGCGAAACATTCAGTACTTC.

The chain links TRBV20-1 to TRBJ2-2; D call uncertain. Germline V CDR1 and CDR2: DFQATT, SNEGSKA (reference sequence). The CDR3 consists of 13 residues. The V and J ends lost 5 bases and 1 base respectively, with 8 bases between them. The chain's CDR3 is CSASDGNTGELFF. DNA for the CDR3: TGCAGTGCTTCGGACGGGAACACCGGGGAGCTGTTTTTT.

This clonotype was seen more than once but under ten times. The chain uses TRBV2 and TRBJ2-3; TRBD1 is a possible D gene (6 bases). CDR1 and CDR2 (germline): SNHLY, FYNNEI. Trimming cost V 8 bases and J 2 bases, with 11 bases left between them. The CDR3 spans 13 residues. The CDR3 region is CASGGQFTDTQYF. CDR3 in DNA: TGTGCCAGCGGTGGACAGTTCACAGATACGCAGTATTTT. Supplemented by reference TRBV2 and TRBJ2-3, the full variable domain reads EPEVTQTPSHQVTQMGQEVILRCVPISNHLYFYWYRQILGQKVEFLVSFYNNEISEKSEIFDDQFSVERPDGSNFTLKIRSTKLEDSAMYFCASGGQFTDTQYFGPGTRLTVL.

This chain links TRBV7-9 with TRBJ2-6, with no clear D. Germline CDR1 and CDR2: SEHNR and FQNEAQ (reference sequence). This CDR3 contains 15 residues. Trimming left V 2 bases short and J 4 bases short, with 9 bases between. The CDR3 DNA reads as TGTGCCAGCAGCTTAACCGGGCTCGGGGCCAACGTCCTGACTTTC. Protein product: CASSLTGLGANVLTF.

The chain is built from TRBV20-1 and TRBJ2-7, with D uncertain. With 0 bases removed from V and 0 bases from J, the gap between germline ends came to 15 bases. Germline V lookup: CDR1 DFQATT, CDR2 SNEGSKA (reference sequence). This CDR3 contains 16 residues. DNA for the CDR3: TGCAGTGCTAGAGATTCTGAGACTGAAGCCTCCTACGAGCAGTACTTC. Protein: CSARDSETEASYEQYF.

This clonotype was detected only a few times. The J gene is TRBJ2-1, the V gene TRBV27; TRBD1 agrees at 9 bases. This CDR3 spans 16 amino acids. Germline V gives CDR1 MNHEY, CDR2 SMNVEV (reference sequence). The ends lost 6 bases at V and 4 bases at J; junction bases unmatched: 10. CDR3 sequence (DNA): TGTGCCAGCAGCCGCGGACAGGGGAAGGGGTACAATGAGCAGTTCTTC. Protein: CASSRGQGKGYNEQFF.